The entry that follows covers one T cell receptor beta chain sequence. This sample is drawn from a study of blood T cell repertoires in COVID-19. Overall study: Acute and convalescent COVID-19 samples came from the United States, Italy and Spain. The analysed material was cDNA or gDNA that came from T cells, B-cell-depleted T cells, or PBMCs.

In the source study's methods: Researchers report that nucleated cell counts were estimated from reference gene primer amplification. Profiling relied on immunoSEQ multiplex PCR, and the TCRdb table lists in-frame clones only, not all of them. V, J and clone size reflect that table, while D and trimming were determined from the DNA. Of about 170,000 clones in the sample, approximately 90% are singletons; the top ten hold 2% to 2.5%. Sequences were obtained from peripheral blood. The receptor comes from a man aged 45-60 years who had recovered from COVID-19.

The CDR3 sequence is CATSRDVGQGGYEQYF. As DNA, the CDR3 is TGTGCCACCAGCAGAGATGTGGGACAGGGAGGGTACGAGCAGTACTTC. The chain recombines TRBV15 with TRBJ2-7; TRBD1 matches at 9 bases. CDR1 LNHNV and CDR2 YYDKDF come from the germline V gene (reference sequence). The CDR3 has 16 residues. Trimming at V came to 0 bases and at J to 4 bases, leaving 7 bases not matched to a gene.